Ten or more counts support the clone carrying this T cell receptor (beta chain). The antigen is not known. TCRdb reanalyzed the PCR reads with MiXCR. Here the sample spans fewer than 45,000 clones, less than 15% being singletons. The germline gives CDR1 LNHDA, CDR2 SQIVND (reference sequence). The length of the CDR3 is 18 residues. Trimming removed 1 base from V and 2 bases from J, with 15 bases in between. This record belongs to a study of metastatic and nonmetastatic thyroid tumors. Findings and limits, study-wide: Patients with malignant thyroid tumors reportedly had significantly higher TCR beta diversity than those with benign nodules, in blood and tumor.

None of the patients had undergone any treatment ahead of thyroid surgery. The specimen was blood. This clonotype was obtained from a female donor with papillary thyroid cancer or a benign thyroid nodule (not recorded which). Some clones in this sample may be carry-over from other donors' samples. J is TRBJ2-6 and V is TRBV19; a weak D match, TRBD2 (5 bases). CDR3 sequence: CASSIVGVRATGANVLTF. CDR3 nucleotide sequence: TGTGCCAGTAGTATAGTGGGAGTGAGAGCTACTGGGGCCAACGTCCTGACTTTC.